These 13 T cell receptor beta chains came from one sample sequenced in a study of OX40 agonist ivuxolimab in advanced cancers. Here immunoSEQ multiplex PCR was the method, and the copy in TCRdb shows in-frame clones only, minus some. The table has tens of thousands of clones, about 86% seen once; the top ten hold 2.4%. Specimen: CD4+ or CD8+ T cells sorted from blood, collected in a trial of the OX40 agonist ivuxolimab. These receptors came from an adult with an advanced solid tumor such as melanoma, head and neck, liver or kidney cancer.

The chain recombines TRBV10-3 with TRBJ2-1, with 12 positions matching TRBD2. The CDR3 totals 15 residues. J gave up 9 bases and V 8 bases, and 11 bases lay outside the gene matches. Germline values: CDR1 ENHRY, CDR2 SYGVKD. Here the CDR3 reads CAIHASGRAYSEQFF. The CDR3 nucleotides are TGTGCCATCCATGCTAGCGGGAGGGCTTATAGTGAGCAGTTCTTC.

In its sample, this clone was seen once. This chain connects TRBV19 to TRBJ2-7; D is undetermined. Germline-derived CDR1 and CDR2 are LNHDA and SQIVND (reference sequence). V dropped 3 bases and J dropped 0 bases, with 15 bases sitting between them. The CDR3 spans 16 residues. The CDR3 here is CASSMGDLKSSYEQYF. DNA for the CDR3: TGTGCCAGTAGTATGGGTGACTTAAAGAGCTCCTACGAGCAGTACTTC.

The V call is TRBV4-2, the J call TRBJ2-5, with TRBD2 identical over 9 bases. V shed 5 bases, J shed 5 bases, and the junction held 6 bases outside the gene matches. Germline V gives CDR1 LGHNA, CDR2 YNFKEQ. This CDR3 comprises 14 residues. CDR3 DNA sequence: TGTGCCAGCAGCTTAGCGGGAGCACAGGAGACCCAGTACTTC. Amino acid sequence: CASSLAGAQETQYF.

V is TRBV10-3 and J is TRBJ2-7; TRBD2 matches at 7 bases. The germline CDR1 and CDR2 sequences are ENHRY and SYGVKD. The junction had 13 bases not matched to a gene; V was cut back by 4 bases and J by 7 bases. The CDR3 totals 15 residues. The CDR3 DNA is TGTGCCATCAGTGGCCGACCCGCACAAGCGGGGGAGCAGTACTTC. This sequence encodes CAISGRPAQAGEQYF.

J is TRBJ2-3 and V is TRBV4-1; 9 bases fit TRBD1. This CDR3 has 16 amino acids. With V trimmed by 3 bases and J by 4 bases, 8 bases remained unmatched. Germline loops: CDR1 MGHRA, CDR2 YSYEKL. The CDR3 region has the DNA TGCGCCAGCAGCCAGGGACAGGGAAAGTCCCCAGATACGCAGTATTTT. Encoded protein: CASSQGQGKSPDTQYF.

This clone was detected a few times. The identical CDR3 is also encoded by other nucleotide sequences in the sample. CDR3 DNA sequence: TGTGCCAGCAGTCCCGGGACAGGGGGCTATGAGCAGTTCTTC. It specifies CASSPGTGGYEQFF. The chain links TRBV6-5 to TRBJ2-1; TRBD1 aligns across 12 bases. The germline V gene encodes CDR1 MNHEY and CDR2 SVGAGI. J gave up 8 bases and V 5 bases, and 4 bases lay outside the gene matches. The CDR3 loop spans 14 amino acids.

The chain recombines TRBV4-2 with TRBJ2-2; 7 bases are shared with TRBD1. Germline V CDR1 and CDR2: LGHNA, YNFKEQ. The CDR3 is made up of 16 amino acids. Trimming removed 4 bases from V and 3 bases from J; junction bases left unmatched: 8. CDR3 residues: CASSPTGTQDTGELFF. The CDR3 nucleotides are TGTGCCAGCAGCCCGACAGGGACCCAGGACACCGGGGAGCTGTTTTTT.

The V call is TRBV5-1, the J call TRBJ2-1; D ambiguous. The CDR3 runs to 12 residues. Germline values: CDR1 SGHRS, CDR2 YFSETQ. The V gene lost 0 bases and the J gene lost 3 bases, with 1 base spanning the gap. As DNA, the CDR3 is TGCGCCAGCAGCTTGGACTACAATGAGCAGTTCTTC. Protein sequence: CASSLDYNEQFF.

The chain joins TRBV27 to TRBJ2-7; no firm D call. Looked up from germline, CDR1 is MNHEY and CDR2 is SMNVEV (reference sequence). This CDR3 has 21 amino acids. V lost 2 bases to trimming and J lost 4 bases, with 33 bases between them. In DNA, the CDR3 is TGTGCCAGCAGTTTAAGAATTCGTGGAGCAGCCTACTCAAACCACAATTACGAGCAGTACTTC. Its protein is CASSLRIRGAAYSNHNYEQYF.

The genes are TRBV7-3 and TRBJ2-3; 8 nucleotides agree with TRBD2. CDR3 length: 15 amino acids. The V segment lost 1 base and the J segment 6 bases; nucleotides outside the gene matches: 6. The germline CDR1 and CDR2 sequences are SGHTA and FQGTGA. DNA of the CDR3: TGTGCCAGCAGCTTAAGGCGGTCTAGCGGGGATACGCAGTATTTT. Protein sequence: CASSLRRSSGDTQYF. The complete variable domain, with remaining parts taken from reference TRBV7-3 and TRBJ2-3, reads GAGVSQTPSNKVTEKGKYVELRCDPISGHTALYWYRQSLGQGPEFLIYFQGTGAADDSGLPNDRFFAVRPEGSVSTLKIQRTERGDSAVYLCASSLRRSSGDTQYFGPGTRLTVL.

The chain recombines TRBV9 with TRBJ2-1; TRBD2 matches 7 bases. The CDR3 runs 16 residues. Losses at the gene ends were 0 bases for V and 0 bases for J; bases not matched to a gene: 3. CDR1 SGDLS and CDR2 YYNGEE come from the germline V gene. CDR3 loop: CASSVDQRGSYNEQFF. CDR3 bases: TGTGCCAGCAGCGTAGATCAGCGGGGCTCCTACAATGAGCAGTTCTTC.

This clone was counted a single time. The chain joins TRBV28 to TRBJ2-7; 11 positions match TRBD1. The V gene end was trimmed by 6 bases and the J gene end by 6 bases; junction bases not matched to a gene: 7. From germline, CDR1 is MDHEN and CDR2 SYDVKM. The CDR3 extends over 14 amino acids. The CDR3 DNA is TGTGCCAGCAGCCCGGACAGGGGGCTATCCGAGCAGTACTTC. Its protein product is CASSPDRGLSEQYF.

The V gene is TRBV11-2, the J gene TRBJ2-7; 14 nucleotides align to TRBD2. Losses at the gene ends were 5 bases for V and 6 bases for J; bases not matched to a gene: 12. The CDR3 is 17 residues long. CDR1 and CDR2 from the germline V gene are SGHAT and FQNNGV. The CDR3 coding sequence is TGTGCCAGCAGCCCACGACTAGCGGGAGGGTTCTCGGGCGAGCAGTACTTC. Its translation: CASSPRLAGGFSGEQYF.